The source of this T cell receptor beta chain is a study of blood T cell repertoires in COVID-19. Study information: Italy, Spain and the United States were the sources of the convalescent and acute COVID-19 samples.

Here immunoSEQ multiplex PCR was the method, and the copy in TCRdb shows in-frame clones only, minus some. The repertoire holds approximately 210,000 clones, with roughly 90% as singletons. Germline values: CDR1 LNHDA, CDR2 SQIVND (reference sequence). The CDR3 is made up of 19 amino acids. The ends lost 1 base at V and 2 bases at J; junction bases unmatched: 13. This clone was detected only once. The specimen was peripheral blood. V gene TRBV19 combines with J gene TRBJ2-7, with 11 bases identical to TRBD2. This TCR derives from a woman between 40 and 50 years old who had recovered from COVID-19. CDR3 in amino acids: CASSIVAGTSGHRTYEQYF. CDR3 DNA sequence: TGTGCCAGTAGTATAGTCGCAGGGACTAGCGGACATCGGACCTACGAGCAGTACTTC.